This T cell receptor (beta chain) was found in a study of cytomegalovirus exposure and HLA in healthy donors. This CDR3 contains 16 residues. Trimming removed 3 bases from V and 5 bases from J, with 17 bases in between. Germline V gives CDR1 MDHEN, CDR2 SYDVKM. PCR was performed using 60 Vbeta and 13 Jbeta primers. The method was immunoSEQ multiplex PCR; TCRdb's version includes in-frame clones alone and lacks a portion of them. Among approximately 130,000 clones, around 87% were seen once, and the ten largest hold 4% to 6.5%. This clone was counted a single time. Material for sequencing was PBMCs. The TCR comes from a woman younger than 45 in good health and CMV-seronegative. The chain carries TRBV28 and TRBJ2-1, with D perhaps matching TRBD1 (7 bases). CDR3 nucleotides: TGTGCCAGCAGTTTGTTTGGGCAGGGGGGCAACAATGAGCAGTTCTTC. Translated: CASSLFGQGGNNEQFF.